The sequence of this T cell receptor (beta chain) was determined in a study of beta chain features in type 1 diabetes. On the study more broadly: Examined across all samples were some 110 million sorted cells. Study-wide findings and caveats: People with Type 1 diabetes carried modestly yet significantly shorter TCRB CDR3s in all four CD4+ subsets.

TCRB transcripts that were expressed got sequenced, as all of the isolated RNA had been reverse transcribed. The method was immunoSEQ multiplex PCR; TCRdb's version includes in-frame clones alone and lacks a portion of them. The sample holds fewer than 30,000 clones, 55% to 70% seen once. V lost 1 base, J lost 0 bases, and 10 bases lay in between. This CDR3 has 15 residues. Germline loops: CDR1 SEHNR, CDR2 FQNEAQ (reference sequence). This clone showed up just a few times. Its specificity is unknown. All of the sorted populations showed purity greater than 95%. The rearrangement joins TRBV7-9 to TRBJ2-7; maybe TRBD2 (5 bases). Sequenced input: Tregs from blood. This receptor was identified in a man between 18 and 29 years old with type 1 diabetes. CDR3 DNA: TGTGCCAGCAGCTTAGGAGGGTCCGTCTCCTACGAGCAGTACTTC. As protein: CASSLGGSVSYEQYF.